The entry below gives a single T cell receptor (beta chain) sequence along with its context. Donors were Caucasian adults residing in Nashville, Tennessee, USA. CD4+ cells yielded CD45RA+ naive and CD45RA-negative memory subsets. Germline values: CDR1 SGHRS, CDR2 YFSETQ. V lost 4 bases to trimming and J lost 3 bases; unmatched junction nucleotides: 8. The CDR3 totals 17 residues. Data came from immunoSEQ multiplex PCR; TCRdb stores just in-frame clones and leaves some out. The sample has just over 2,000,000 clones, roughly 95% seen once. This specimen comes from a study of shared clonotypes between healthy human individuals.

This receptor was obtained from a man between 18 and 29 years old in good health. Sequences were obtained from naive CD4+ T cells sorted from blood. Described subset: CD45RA+ positively selected. V and J are TRBV5-1 and TRBJ2-1; TRBD1 matches at 12 bases. The CDR3 coding sequence is TGCGCCAGCAGCCCTCCGGGACAGGGGGCGGACTACAATGAGCAGTTCTTC. Protein: CASSPPGQGADYNEQFF.